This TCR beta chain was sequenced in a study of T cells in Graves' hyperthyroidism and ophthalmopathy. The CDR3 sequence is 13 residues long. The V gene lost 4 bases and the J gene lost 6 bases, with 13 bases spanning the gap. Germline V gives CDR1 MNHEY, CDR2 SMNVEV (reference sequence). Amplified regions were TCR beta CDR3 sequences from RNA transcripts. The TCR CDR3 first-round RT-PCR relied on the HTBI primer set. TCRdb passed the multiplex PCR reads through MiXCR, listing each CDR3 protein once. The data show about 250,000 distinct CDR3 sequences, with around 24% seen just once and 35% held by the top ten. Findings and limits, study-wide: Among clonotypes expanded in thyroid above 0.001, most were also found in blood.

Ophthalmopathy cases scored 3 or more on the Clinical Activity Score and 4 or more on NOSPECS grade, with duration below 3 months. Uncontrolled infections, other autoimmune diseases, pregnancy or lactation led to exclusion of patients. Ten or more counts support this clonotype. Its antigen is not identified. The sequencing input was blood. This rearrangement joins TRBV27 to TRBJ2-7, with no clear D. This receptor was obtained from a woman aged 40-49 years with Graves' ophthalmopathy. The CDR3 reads CASSYNSFLEQYF. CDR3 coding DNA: TGTGCCAGCAGTTATAACAGTTTCCTCGAGCAGTACTTC.